A single sample is the source of the 27 T cell receptor beta chains below, sequenced in a study of identical twins. TCRdb reprocessed the 5' RACE reads via MiXCR and lists one record per CDR3 protein. The repertoire has some 1,600,000 distinct CDR3 sequences, less than 40% of them found once; the top ten carry less than 0.35%. The sequenced sample consisted of cord blood. Receptors originate from a newborn girl in good health.

This clonotype was detected many times. This chain joins TRBV18 and TRBJ2-3; 11 bases match TRBD2. The CDR3 is 15 residues long. V trimming: 2 bases; J trimming: 4 bases; junction bases outside the gene matches: 2. Germline CDR1 is KGHSH and CDR2 is LQKENI. CDR3 region: CASSPTSGSADTQYF. Here the CDR3 DNA reads TGTGCCAGCTCACCAACTAGCGGGAGTGCAGATACGCAGTATTTT.

This clonotype was recorded a few times. The rearrangement links TRBV12-3 or TRBV12-4 to TRBJ1-1, with 7 bases identical to TRBD1. The CDR3 is made up of 14 amino acids. V was pared by 5 bases and J by 6 bases, with 9 bases of the junction left unmatched. CDR3 in DNA: TGTGCCAGCAGTCCACCAACACAGGGGTCTGAAGCTTTCTTT. Translated: CASSPPTQGSEAFF.

A few counts support this clonotype. The chain recombines TRBV14 with TRBJ2-3, with D maybe TRBD2 (5 bases). The CDR3 sequence is 15 residues long. The germline gives CDR1 SGHDN, CDR2 FVKESK. V dropped 0 bases and J dropped 6 bases, with 13 bases sitting between them. CDR3 DNA: TGTGCCAGCAGCCAAGATTCGAGGGCGGCGGATACGCAGTATTTT. It is translated as CASSQDSRAADTQYF.

The sample holds many counts of this clonotype. CDR3 sequence reads: CASSSTATSTDTQYF. DNA of the CDR3: TGTGCCAGCAGCTCGACGGCTACCAGCACAGATACGCAGTATTTT. The V and J genes are TRBV2 and TRBJ2-3; D not certain. Per the germline V gene, CDR1 is SNHLY and CDR2 is FYNNEI. The V and J ends lost 6 bases and 0 bases respectively, with 13 bases between them. CDR3 length: 15 amino acids.

In this sample, this clonotype turned up a few times. V and J are TRBV20-1 and TRBJ1-3, with D possibly matching TRBD1 (6 bases). The CDR3 totals 14 residues. The V and J ends lost 1 base and 4 bases respectively, with 11 bases between them. Germline V gene data show CDR1 as DFQATT and CDR2 as SNEGSKA (reference sequence). The CDR3 sequence: CSARVADRGNTIYF. The CDR3 coding sequence is TGCAGTGCTAGAGTGGCGGACAGAGGAAACACCATATATTTT.

The CDR3 here is CSARDSPKAFF. CDR3 DNA sequence: TGCAGCGCCAGGGACAGTCCCAAAGCTTTCTTT. The J gene is TRBJ1-1, the V gene TRBV29-1; 7 bases align to TRBD1. The CDR3 is 11 amino acids. The germline V gene encodes CDR1 SQVTM and CDR2 ANQGSEA. V gave up 7 bases and J gave up 9 bases; unmatched junction bases: 8.

This clonotype was found many times. This chain connects TRBV24-1 to TRBJ2-3, with unresolved D. V lost 4 bases and J lost 5, with 9 bases in between. The germline CDR1 and CDR2 sequences are KGHDR and SFDVKD. The CDR3 has 13 amino acids. As DNA, the CDR3 is TGTGCCACCAGTGACCCTTTCAGAGATACGCAGTATTTT. The encoded protein is CATSDPFRDTQYF.

This clonotype was counted once. Possible read error: a much larger clone is one base away. The chain employs TRBV13 and TRBJ2-4; 9 bases line up with TRBD2. The assigned J gene may be wrong: the sequence end matches TRBJ2-7 better. Germline V CDR1 and CDR2: PRHDT, FYEKMQ (reference sequence). The CDR3 has 12 amino acids. This CDR3 is CASGLATYEQYF. The CDR3 DNA reads as TGTGCCAGCGGACTAGCGACCTACGAGCAGTACTTC.

V is TRBV20-1 and J is TRBJ1-5; TRBD1 might be the D (6 bases). The CDR3 extends over 12 amino acids. Germline CDR1 is DFQATT and CDR2 is SNEGSKA (reference sequence). V lost 6 bases and J lost 6, with 12 bases in between. CDR3 region: CSAGEGGQPQHF. CDR3 coding DNA: TGCAGTGCCGGTGAGGGGGGTCAGCCCCAGCATTTT.

This clonotype was counted many times. V gene TRBV6-6 combines with J gene TRBJ1-6, with unresolved D. Germline assignment: CDR1 MNHNY and CDR2 SVGAGI (reference sequence). CDR3 length equals 11 residues. V lost 3 bases to trimming and J lost 6 bases, with 0 bases between them. CDR3 DNA: TGTGCCAGCAGTTATAATTCACCCCTCCACTTT. Its protein is CASSYNSPLHF.

This clonotype is a singleton in its sample. The rearrangement uses TRBV18 and TRBJ1-1; D gene uncertain. This CDR3 is 14 amino acids long. V lost 6 bases and J lost 5, with 16 bases in between. CDR1 is KGHSH, CDR2 LQKENI, per germline. In DNA, the CDR3 is TGTGCCAGCTCTACCCCAGGATGGGATACTGAAGCTTTCTTT. Amino acid sequence: CASSTPGWDTEAFF.

This clonotype was found many times. The rearrangement uses TRBV10-3 and TRBJ2-3; TRBD2 is a possible D gene (6 bases). This CDR3 has 15 residues. Germline lookup yields CDR1 ENHRY and CDR2 SYGVKD. The germline V and J ends were trimmed by 2 bases and 1 base, with 10 bases remaining between them. CDR3 protein: CAISEGGGRTDTQYF. The CDR3 nucleotides are TGTGCCATCAGTGAGGGCGGAGGGCGCACAGATACGCAGTATTTT.

With regard to this clonotype: A much larger clone lies one base from this, so it may be a read error. The V and J genes are TRBV29-1 and TRBJ1-5; D is undetermined. Trimming cost V 8 bases and J 5 bases, with 19 bases left between them. The germline V gene encodes CDR1 SQVTM and CDR2 ANQGSEA. The CDR3 totals 14 residues. DNA for the CDR3: TGCAGCCTTGGACGGGGAAGAAAGGATCAGCCCCAGCATTTT. Amino acid sequence: CSLGRGRKDQPQHF.

The chain uses TRBV5-5 and TRBJ1-1; D is uncertain. Trimming took 0 bases from V and 7 from J, leaving 10 bases between them. From germline, CDR1 is SGHKS and CDR2 YYEKEE (reference sequence). There are 13 residues in the CDR3. The CDR3 bases are TGTGCCAGCAGCTTGGCCCGGGCAGATGAAGCTTTCTTT. Protein product: CASSLARADEAFF.

The J gene is TRBJ2-3, the V gene TRBV2, with D perhaps matching TRBD1 (5 bases). Germline CDR1 reads SNHLY; CDR2 reads FYNNEI. The CDR3 loop spans 14 amino acids. Trimming pared 8 bases from V and 4 bases from J, leaving 16 bases between. CDR3 DNA sequence: TGTGCCAGCTCAACGAGCAGGGTCCCAGATACGCAGTATTTT. Its protein is CASSTSRVPDTQYF.

The gene calls are TRBV20-1 and TRBJ1-6, with D tentatively TRBD1 (5 bases). Germline loops: CDR1 DFQATT, CDR2 SNEGSKA (reference sequence). Trimming removed 4 bases at V and 5 bases at J, with 12 bases between. The CDR3 is 14 residues long. The CDR3 region has the DNA TGCAGTGCTAAGGGGTCTGGGAATAATTCACCCCTCCACTTT. It is translated as CSAKGSGNNSPLHF.

The chain has TRBV11-2 and TRBJ2-5; 14 nucleotides match TRBD2. The ends lost 5 bases at V and 5 bases at J; junction bases unmatched: 16. Looked up from germline, CDR1 is SGHAT and CDR2 is FQNNGV. This CDR3 has 19 residues. CDR3 in amino acids: CASSPRGLAGVIAWETQYF. In DNA form, the CDR3 reads TGTGCCAGCAGCCCCAGGGGACTAGCGGGGGTTATTGCATGGGAGACCCAGTACTTC.

J is TRBJ2-1 and V is TRBV12-3 or TRBV12-4; the D is unclear. The J call may be mistaken, given a closer DNA end match to TRBJ2-7. This CDR3 has 15 amino acids. CDR3 sequence (DNA): TGTGCCAGCAGGTGGGCGGTTAGCTCCTACAATGAGCAGTACTTC. Its protein is CASRWAVSSYNEQYF.

The chain joins TRBV27 to TRBJ1-1; D unclear. The V end lost 3 bases, the J end lost 1 base, and 12 bases lay between the germline ends. The CDR3 contains 15 residues. CDR1 is MNHEY and CDR2 is SMNVEV in the germline V gene (reference sequence). The CDR3 loop reads CASSFEGRSNTEAFF. The CDR3 DNA follows: TGTGCCAGCAGTTTTGAGGGCAGGTCGAACACTGAAGCTTTCTTT.

The chain employs TRBV12-3 or TRBV12-4 and TRBJ1-1; D may be TRBD1 (5 bases). This CDR3 is built from 16 residues. V was shortened by 5 bases and J by 0 bases, with 16 bases between the two germline ends. The CDR3 nucleotides are TGTGCCAGCAGTGTTGGACTCAGGGTAATGAACACTGAAGCTTTCTTT. As protein: CASSVGLRVMNTEAFF.

This chain links TRBV5-1 with TRBJ2-7, with 8 bases that match TRBD2. The CDR3 loop spans 14 amino acids. V lost 4 bases to trimming and J lost 7 bases; unmatched junction nucleotides: 10. Germline V gene sequence: CDR1 SGHRS, CDR2 YFSETQ. CDR3 sequence (DNA): TGCGCCAGCAGCCCGGGACTAGAGGGGAATGAGCAGTACTTC. As protein: CASSPGLEGNEQYF.

The chain employs TRBV7-8 and TRBJ2-4; D is tentatively TRBD1 or TRBD2 (5 bases each). V was trimmed by 1 base and J by 7 bases, leaving 26 bases between them. Per the germline V gene, CDR1 is SGHVS and CDR2 is FQNEAQ. The CDR3 is made up of 19 amino acids. CDR3 bases: TGTGCCAGCAGCTTAGGAAGGGGCTGGGAGTCTCAGGGTGAGAACATTCAGTACTTC. It translates to CASSLGRGWESQGENIQYF.

This chain joins TRBV28 and TRBJ2-2, with 10 nucleotides matching TRBD2. Trimming took 2 bases from V and 7 from J; bases not matched to a gene: 10. Germline loops: CDR1 MDHEN, CDR2 SYDVKM. This CDR3 is built from 17 residues. The CDR3 spells CASSLVPASGRRGELFF. The CDR3 region has the DNA TGTGCCAGCAGTTTAGTTCCAGCTAGCGGGAGACGCGGGGAGCTGTTTTTT.

This clonotype was observed a few times. This chain connects TRBV28 to TRBJ1-2; the D is unclear. CDR1 is MDHEN and CDR2 is SYDVKM in the germline V gene. This CDR3 comprises 12 residues. The germline V and J ends were trimmed by 7 bases and 4 bases, with 10 bases remaining between them. CDR3 sequence: CASTLGPYGYTF. The DNA of the CDR3 is TGTGCCAGCACCTTGGGTCCCTATGGCTACACCTTC.

The chain has TRBV5-1 and TRBJ2-3, with D perhaps assigned TRBD1 or TRBD2 (5 bases each). This CDR3 is 14 amino acids long. The germline V gene has CDR1 SGHRS and CDR2 YFSETQ. V was pared by 2 bases and J by 2 bases, with 9 bases between. The CDR3 is CASSFIGTTDTQYF. CDR3 sequence (DNA): TGCGCCAGCAGCTTTATAGGGACCACAGATACGCAGTATTTT.

This clonotype was observed a few times. This sequence joins TRBV24-1 and TRBJ2-4; D assignment may be TRBD1 or TRBD2 (5 bases each). The CDR3 sequence is 15 residues long. Germline CDR1 KGHDR, CDR2 SFDVKD. V was cut by 2 bases and J by 6 bases, with 13 bases left in between. In DNA, the CDR3 is TGTGCCACCAGTGATTCGCGCCGGGACCCAAACATTCAGTACTTC. Amino acids: CATSDSRRDPNIQYF.

This clonotype has only a few counts. J is TRBJ2-1 and V is TRBV28; perhaps TRBD2 as D (6 bases). Trimming removed 1 base at V and 3 bases at J, with 16 bases between. The CDR3 covers 17 residues. Germline CDR1 reads MDHEN; CDR2 reads SYDVKM. The CDR3 coding sequence is TGTGCCAGCAGTTTATCAGGTGGGGACTCACTCTACAATGAGCAGTTCTTC. Encoded protein: CASSLSGGDSLYNEQFF.